The clone carrying this TCR beta chain was observed a few times. Its antigen is as yet unknown. The source of the sample is a study of Graves' ophthalmopathy and Graves' hyperthyroidism. Study information: Peripheral blood sampling occurred at initial diagnosis, before any treatment. General observations from the study: Classification of ophthalmopathy versus stable hyperthyroidism by a 13-signature model yielded 85% to 90% sensitivity and about 81% specificity.

Presentation of ophthalmopathy in the donors involved moderate-to-severe activity, CAS ≥3, NOSPECS ≥4 and a duration under 3 months. The source of the PBMCs was less than 12 ml of fresh peripheral blood. Beta-chain TCR CDR3 regions were amplified from RNA transcripts. HTBI-primed RT-PCR formed the first round, and a multiplex PCR formed the second. Using its own MiXCR run on the multiplex PCR reads, TCRdb lists one record per CDR3 protein. The sample has 200,000 to 300,000 distinct CDR3 sequences; less than 55% are singletons. CDR1 is SGHRS and CDR2 is YFSETQ in the germline V gene. Trimming shortened V by 5 bases and J by 3 bases, and 17 bases separated the two germline ends. The CDR3 loop spans 15 amino acids.

The sequence came from an adult man with Graves' ophthalmopathy. The specimen sequenced was peripheral blood. The chain is built from TRBV5-1 and TRBJ1-1, with TRBD1 as a possible D gene (6 bases). CDR3 coding DNA: TGCGCCAGCAGTCCCGGCCGATCAGGGGACACTGAAGCTTTCTTT. It translates to CASSPGRSGDTEAFF.